This TCR beta chain was obtained from a study of T cells in Graves' hyperthyroidism and ophthalmopathy. Diagnosis of hyperthyroidism was new in patients aged 18 to 65, and its duration was under 2 months. It was uncontrolled infection, other autoimmune disease, pregnancy or lactation that excluded patients. Diagnoses were made from clinical symptoms, serum measures (thyroxine and TRAb), thyroid ultrasound and orbital computed tomography. The study, taken as a whole, reports: Blood also carried most thyroid clonotypes expanded above 0.001.

Germline CDR1 and CDR2: SGDLS and YYNGEE. CDR3 length: 16 amino acids. V dropped 0 bases and J dropped 4 bases, with 13 bases sitting between them. Worth noting for this clonotype: Its antigen remains unidentified.

Amplification of TCR beta CDR3 regions was performed using RNA transcripts as template. The HTBI primer set drove a first-round RT-PCR of the TCR CDR3. TCRdb processed the multiplex PCR reads anew with MiXCR; each CDR3 protein has one entry. Seen here are around 290,000 distinct CDR3 sequences, approximately 15% observed once, and the top ten hold 7.9%. This chain uses TRBV9 with TRBJ2-2, with a possible D match to TRBD1 (5 bases). Sequencing was carried out using blood. The clonotype was recovered from a woman aged 40 to 50 with Graves' hyperthyroidism. CDR3 sequence: CASSVGGAALTGELFF. The CDR3 bases are TGTGCCAGCAGCGTAGGGGGCGCAGCCCTCACCGGGGAGCTGTTTTTT.